These 32 T cell receptor beta chains share one sample of origin, sequenced in a study of cytomegalovirus exposure and HLA in healthy donors. The PCR employed 60 Vbeta primers together with 13 Jbeta primers. The assay was immunoSEQ multiplex PCR, and TCRdb's table has in-frame clones only and misses some. In the table there are 80,000 or so clones, around 67% of which are singletons. The sequencing input was PBMCs. The receptors here all came from a woman aged 45-65 years in good health and CMV-seropositive.

This rearrangement joins TRBV7-9 to TRBJ1-2, with a tentative D call TRBD1 (5 bases). CDR1 and CDR2 (germline): SEHNR, FQNEAQ (reference sequence). The CDR3 covers 10 residues. Trimming took off 11 bases at V and 5 bases at J, with 9 bases between the two ends. In DNA, the CDR3 is TGTGCCGCGGGGGGGTATGGCTACACCTTC. Translated, it gives CAAGGYGYTF.

V gene TRBV25-1 combines with J gene TRBJ2-7, with 8 bases identical to TRBD1. The germline V gene encodes CDR1 MGHDK and CDR2 SYGVNS. The CDR3 is 17 residues long. V dropped 1 base and J dropped 2; count of bases not matched to a gene: 10. The CDR3 nucleotides read TGTGCCAGCAGTGAATCGACAACGGGACAGGCAGCCTACGAGCAGTACTTC. Its protein product is CASSESTTGQAAYEQYF.

About this clone: Other nucleotide sequences from this sample produce the same CDR3. The V and J genes are TRBV6-5 and TRBJ2-4, with a weak D call TRBD1 (6 bases). Germline CDR1 MNHEY, CDR2 SVGAGI. This CDR3 spans 14 amino acids. V was cut by 2 bases and J by 4 bases, with 9 bases left in between. This CDR3 reads CASSYGGAKNIQYF. The DNA of the CDR3 is TGTGCCAGCAGTTACGGGGGCGCTAAAAACATTCAGTACTTC.

The genes are TRBV29-1 and TRBJ1-1, with D unresolved. V shed 5 bases and J shed 2 bases, with 6 bases lying between them. The germline V gene has CDR1 SQVTM and CDR2 ANQGSEA. This CDR3 is built from 11 residues. The CDR3, as DNA: TGCAGCGTTTTCATTAACACTGAAGCTTTCTTT. Its translation is CSVFINTEAFF. The complete variable domain, with remaining parts taken from reference TRBV29-1 and TRBJ1-1, reads SAVISQKPSRDICQRGTSLTIQCQVDSQVTMMFWYRQQPGQSLTLIATANQGSEATYESGFVIDKFPISRPNLTFSTLTVSNMSPEDSSIYLCSVFINTEAFFGQGTRLTVV.

In regard to this clone: In the same sample, other DNA sequences code for this CDR3. The chain links TRBV5-1 to TRBJ1-5; D not certain. Germline CDR1 reads SGHRS; CDR2 reads YFSETQ. The CDR3 consists of 14 residues. V was pared by 0 bases and J by 4 bases, with 8 bases between. In nucleotides, the CDR3 is TGCGCCAGCAGCTTGGTGGGAGGAAATCAGCCCCAGCATTTT. This codes for CASSLVGGNQPQHF.

The gene calls are TRBV28 and TRBJ1-3; D gene ambiguous. This CDR3 is 14 amino acids long. Germline V gene lookup returns CDR1 MDHEN and CDR2 SYDVKM. With 3 bases removed from V and 3 bases from J, the gap between germline ends came to 9 bases. The CDR3 DNA reads TGTGCCAGCAGTTTGGGAGGGCTTGGAAACACCATATATTTT. It encodes CASSLGGLGNTIYF. The whole variable domain, remainder taken from reference TRBV28 and TRBJ1-3, is DVKVTQSSRYLVKRTGEKVFLECVQDMDHENMFWYRQDPGLGLRLIYFSYDVKMKEKGDIPEGYSVSREKKERFSLILESASTNQTSMYLCASSLGGLGNTIYFGEGSWLTVV.

Notes on this clone: This CDR3 is also generated by other DNA sequences in the sample. This chain connects TRBV2 to TRBJ2-5; TRBD2 agrees at 9 bases. The germline gives CDR1 SNHLY, CDR2 FYNNEI. This CDR3 is 15 amino acids long. Trimming removed 1 base from V and 3 bases from J; junction bases left unmatched: 3. CDR3 amino acids: CASSEVSGGKETQYF. In DNA form, the CDR3 reads TGTGCCAGCAGTGAAGTTAGCGGGGGTAAAGAGACCCAGTACTTC.

About this clone itself: The junction and the germline gene differ at one end; a read error may be behind it. This chain joins TRBV7-7 and TRBJ2-1; TRBD1 matches 11 bases. The CDR3 covers 16 residues. Per germline, CDR1 SSHAT and CDR2 FNYEAQ (reference sequence). The CDR3 nucleotides read TGTGCTAGCAGCTTAGAAGGACAGGGGGCGAACAATGAGCAGTTCTTC. Its protein product is CASSLEGQGANNEQFF. Variable domain in full (rest from reference TRBV7-7 and TRBJ2-1): GAGVSQSPRYKVTKRGQDVTLRCDPISSHATLYWYQQALGQGPEFLTYFNYEAQPDKSGLPSDRFSAERPEGSISTLTIQRTEQRDSAMYRCASSLEGQGANNEQFFGPGTRLTVL.

In this sample, this clone turned up once. The chain has TRBV6-5 and TRBJ1-3, with D perhaps matching TRBD1 (5 bases). CDR3 length: 14 amino acids. The germline V gene has CDR1 MNHEY and CDR2 SVGAGI. Between the trimmed V and J ends, which lost 5 bases and 2 bases, there was a span of 10 bases. As DNA, the CDR3 is TGTGCCAGCAGTCGCCAGGGCGCTGGAAACACCATATATTTT. As protein: CASSRQGAGNTIYF.

This rearrangement joins TRBV7-6 to TRBJ1-5; tentatively, D is TRBD1 (6 bases). CDR3 length: 13 residues. Germline V gene lookup returns CDR1 SGHVS and CDR2 FNYEAQ. Trimming left V 0 bases short and J 6 bases short, with 6 bases between. CDR3 in amino acids: CASSLARGQPQHF. In DNA, the CDR3 is TGTGCCAGCAGCTTAGCCAGGGGTCAGCCCCAGCATTTT.

The rearrangement links TRBV27 to TRBJ2-2; 7 nucleotides agree with TRBD1. CDR3 length: 17 residues. Germline V gives CDR1 MNHEY, CDR2 SMNVEV (reference sequence). J gave up 7 bases and V 0 bases, and 11 bases lay outside the gene matches. The CDR3 nucleotides read TGTGCCAGCAGTTTATCGGGAACAGGGGAGAGGGACGGGGAGCTGTTTTTT. It yields the protein CASSLSGTGERDGELFF.

This chain uses TRBV15 with TRBJ1-6; 8 nucleotides line up with TRBD1. The J segment lost 5 bases and the V segment lost 3 bases, leaving 6 bases of the junction unmatched. Germline CDR1 LNHNV, CDR2 YYDKDF (reference sequence). This CDR3 region has 16 residues. The CDR3 DNA is TGTGCCACCAGCAGCTCACCGGGACAGGATAATTCACCCCTCCACTTT. Amino acid sequence: CATSSSPGQDNSPLHF.

The chain recombines TRBV4-2 with TRBJ1-2, with unresolved D. V lost 1 base, J lost 4 bases, and 7 bases lay in between. The germline CDR1 and CDR2 sequences are LGHNA and YNFKEQ. The CDR3 runs 13 residues. CDR3 region: CASSQGQSYGYTF. Written as DNA, the CDR3 is TGTGCCAGCAGCCAAGGCCAGTCCTATGGCTACACCTTC.

CDR3 in DNA: TGTGCCTCTAACAGGGGTCAGAGCTCCTACGAGCAGTACTTC. It codes for CASNRGQSSYEQYF. J is TRBJ2-7 and V is TRBV9, with 7 positions matching TRBD1. This CDR3 has 14 amino acids. The germline CDR1 and CDR2 sequences are SGDLS and YYNGEE. J gave up 0 bases and V 10 bases, and 10 bases lay outside the gene matches.

The chain joins TRBV6-1 to TRBJ2-5, with 9 bases matching TRBD1. The CDR3 is 14 amino acids. The trim removed 5 bases at V and 5 bases at J, leaving 6 bases unmatched. Looked up from germline, CDR1 is MNHNS and CDR2 is SASEGT. The CDR3 protein is CASSRDRAQETQYF. As DNA, the CDR3 is TGTGCCAGCAGTCGGGACAGGGCGCAGGAGACCCAGTACTTC.

The rearrangement links TRBV9 to TRBJ2-5, with TRBD2 as a possible D gene (7 bases). The germline CDR1 and CDR2 sequences are SGDLS and YYNGEE. Trimming took 2 bases from V and 0 from J, leaving 8 bases between them. The CDR3 is 14 residues long. CDR3 residues: CASSVGGHQETQYF. The CDR3 DNA follows: TGTGCCAGCAGCGTCGGGGGGCACCAAGAGACCCAGTACTTC.

The chain recombines TRBV25-1 with TRBJ1-3; D not certain. Trimming pared 1 base from V and 0 bases from J, leaving 4 bases between. Germline V gene sequence: CDR1 MGHDK, CDR2 SYGVNS. There are 14 residues in the CDR3. CDR3 DNA sequence: TGTGCCAGCAGTGAATTCGGCTCTGGAAACACCATATATTTT. Translation gives CASSEFGSGNTIYF.

The CDR3 DNA reads TGTGCTAGTGGACGAGACAGGCATTCACCCCTCCACTTT. This codes for CASGRDRHSPLHF. The rearrangement uses TRBV12-5 and TRBJ1-6; tentative D call: TRBD1 (6 bases). Germline lookup yields CDR1 LGHNT and CDR2 FRNRAP. The CDR3 is made up of 13 amino acids. Trimming left V 6 bases short and J 8 bases short, with 11 bases between.

This clone was counted only a few times. The gene calls are TRBV5-1 and TRBJ2-3; 7 nucleotides align to TRBD1. The CDR3 is made up of 14 amino acids. V dropped 2 bases and J dropped 2; count of bases not matched to a gene: 2. Germline V gene sequence: CDR1 SGHRS, CDR2 YFSETQ. The CDR3 here is CASSFGTATDTQYF. CDR3 DNA sequence: TGCGCCAGCAGCTTCGGGACAGCCACAGATACGCAGTATTTT.

The V gene is TRBV7-8, the J gene TRBJ2-1; 11 nucleotides agree with TRBD2. The CDR3 sequence is 15 residues long. From germline, CDR1 is SGHVS and CDR2 FQNEAQ. V lost 4 bases and J lost 7; bases outside the gene matches: 6. The CDR3 loop is CASSSLAGARNEQFF. CDR3 DNA: TGTGCCAGCAGCTCACTAGCGGGGGCAAGAAATGAGCAGTTCTTC.

This chain uses TRBV9 with TRBJ2-1; no reliable D call. Germline CDR1 reads SGDLS; CDR2 reads YYNGEE. V lost 4 bases and J 4 bases, leaving 21 bases between the germline ends. This CDR3 spans 17 amino acids. CDR3 amino acids: CASSLENSSPLYNEQFF. The CDR3, as DNA: TGTGCCAGCAGCCTGGAAAATTCTAGTCCTCTTTACAATGAGCAGTTCTTC.

This clone was seen a handful of times. The chain employs TRBV11-3 and TRBJ2-1, with D perhaps TRBD2 (6 bases). The germline V and J ends were trimmed by 3 bases and 8 bases, with 8 bases remaining between them. This CDR3 is built from 12 residues. CDR1 SGHNT and CDR2 YENEEA come from the germline V gene. CDR3 DNA: TGTGCCAGCAGCTTTTGGGGGGATGAGCAGTTCTTC. Protein product: CASSFWGDEQFF.

This chain joins TRBV13 and TRBJ2-7; 9 nucleotides line up with TRBD2. Germline CDR1 is PRHDT and CDR2 is FYEKMQ (reference sequence). The CDR3 consists of 17 residues. The junction had 6 bases not matched to a gene; V was cut back by 0 bases and J by 0 bases. The CDR3 DNA sequence: TGTGCCAGCAGCTTAGGCCTCGGACTAGCGAGCTCCTACGAGCAGTACTTC. It specifies CASSLGLGLASSYEQYF.

This clone was seen more than once but under ten times. V usage is TRBV11-2 and J usage is TRBJ1-1; a possible D gene is TRBD1 (5 bases). This CDR3 region has 14 residues. Germline V gene data show CDR1 as SGHAT and CDR2 as FQNNGV. Trimming took 2 bases from V and 1 from J, leaving 8 bases between them. CDR3 bases: TGTGCCAGCAGCTTATTAGGGGCGAACACTGAAGCTTTCTTT. The encoded protein is CASSLLGANTEAFF.

This clone occurred a few times. The chain couples TRBV5-4 to TRBJ1-3; D unresolved. The CDR3 consists of 16 residues. Germline V lookup: CDR1 SGHNT, CDR2 YYREEE (reference sequence). Trimming cost V 3 bases and J 0 bases, with 13 bases left between them. The CDR3 DNA reads as TGTGCCAGCAGCTCACGATCAATGAGCTCTGGAAACACCATATATTTT. Its protein is CASSSRSMSSGNTIYF.

The V call is TRBV2, the J call TRBJ2-3; no clear D. This CDR3 has 13 amino acids. CDR1 and CDR2 (germline): SNHLY, FYNNEI. V shed 4 bases and J shed 6 bases, with 11 bases lying between them. CDR3 nucleotides: TGTGCCAGCAGTGGGTCTGACGGGGATACGCAGTATTTT. Amino acids: CASSGSDGDTQYF.

The V gene is TRBV19, the J gene TRBJ1-2; no reliable D call. V dropped 10 bases and J dropped 6 bases, with 27 bases sitting between them. The CDR3 loop spans 16 amino acids. Per germline, CDR1 LNHDA and CDR2 SQIVND (reference sequence). The CDR3 is CATLGPSREVIDGYTF. CDR3 nucleotide sequence: TGTGCCACACTAGGGCCCTCAAGGGAGGTGATAGATGGCTACACCTTC.

This clone appeared a few times. V usage is TRBV11-2 and J usage is TRBJ2-1; no clear D. The germline CDR1 and CDR2 sequences are SGHAT and FQNNGV. The length of the CDR3 is 13 residues. The V gene lost 1 base and the J gene lost 6 bases, with 7 bases spanning the gap. CDR3 sequence reads: CASSLVTGNEQFF. DNA of the CDR3: TGTGCCAGCAGCTTAGTAACGGGCAATGAGCAGTTCTTC.

V gene TRBV6-5 combines with J gene TRBJ1-1; D uncertain. CDR1 is MNHEY, CDR2 SVGAGI, per germline. This CDR3 spans 15 amino acids. Trimming took off 0 bases at V and 0 bases at J, with 8 bases between the two ends. The CDR3 DNA follows: TGTGCCAGCAGTTACTCGCGGCGCATGAACACTGAAGCTTTCTTT. This codes for CASSYSRRMNTEAFF.

This rearrangement joins TRBV5-1 to TRBJ1-4; D is uncertain. The germline V gene has CDR1 SGHRS and CDR2 YFSETQ. The V end was cut by 0 bases, the J end by 0 bases, with 3 bases between. There are 14 residues in the CDR3. CDR3 bases: TGCGCCAGCAGCTTGGGGCCAACTAATGAAAAACTGTTTTTT. This encodes CASSLGPTNEKLFF.

The rearrangement joins TRBV7-6 to TRBJ2-3; 7 nucleotides agree with TRBD2. The CDR3 has 13 amino acids. Germline values: CDR1 SGHVS, CDR2 FNYEAQ. The V and J ends lost 9 bases and 6 bases, in that order; junction bases with no gene match: 9. The CDR3 region has the DNA TGTGCCAGTACAAGCGGGGCATCCGATACGCAGTATTTT. It translates to CASTSGASDTQYF.

The chain uses TRBV5-5 and TRBJ2-1, with 13 positions matching TRBD2. J was trimmed by 1 base and V by 3 bases; bases with no gene match: 4. Germline CDR1 and CDR2: SGHKS and YYEKEE (reference sequence). The CDR3 covers 17 residues. In DNA form, the CDR3 reads TGTGCCAGCAGCTCCCGGACTAGCGGGGGTTCCTACAATGAGCAGTTCTTC. Amino acids: CASSSRTSGGSYNEQFF.